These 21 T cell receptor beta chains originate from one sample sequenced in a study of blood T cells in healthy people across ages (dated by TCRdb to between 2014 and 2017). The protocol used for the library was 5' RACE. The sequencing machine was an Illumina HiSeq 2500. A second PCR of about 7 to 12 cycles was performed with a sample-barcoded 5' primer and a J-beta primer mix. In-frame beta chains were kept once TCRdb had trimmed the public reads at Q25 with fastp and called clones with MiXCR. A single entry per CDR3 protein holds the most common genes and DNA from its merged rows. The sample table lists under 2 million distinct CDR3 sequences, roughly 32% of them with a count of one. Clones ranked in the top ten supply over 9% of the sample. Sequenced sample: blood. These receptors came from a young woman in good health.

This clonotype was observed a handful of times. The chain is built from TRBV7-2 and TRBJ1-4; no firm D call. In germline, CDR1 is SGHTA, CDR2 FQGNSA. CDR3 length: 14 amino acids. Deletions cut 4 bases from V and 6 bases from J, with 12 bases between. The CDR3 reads CASSSTGRDEKLFF. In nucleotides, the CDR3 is TGTGCCAGCAGCTCGACGGGGAGAGATGAAAAACTGTTTTTT.

CDR3 protein: CSAKTGPARYF. The DNA of the CDR3 is TGCAGTGCAAAAACAGGGCCGGCGCGGTACTTC. The gene calls are TRBV20-1 and TRBJ2-7, with a tentative D call TRBD1 (6 bases). The CDR3 extends over 11 amino acids. Trimming took off 6 bases at V and 12 bases at J, with 18 bases between the two ends. The germline CDR1 and CDR2 sequences are DFQATT and SNEGSKA (reference sequence).

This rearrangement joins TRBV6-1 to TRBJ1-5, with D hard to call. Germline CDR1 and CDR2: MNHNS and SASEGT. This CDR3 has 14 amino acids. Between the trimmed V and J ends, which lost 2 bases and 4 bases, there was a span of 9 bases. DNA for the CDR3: TGTGCCAGCAGTGAAATTTTAGATAATCAGCCCCAGCATTTT. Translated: CASSEILDNQPQHF.

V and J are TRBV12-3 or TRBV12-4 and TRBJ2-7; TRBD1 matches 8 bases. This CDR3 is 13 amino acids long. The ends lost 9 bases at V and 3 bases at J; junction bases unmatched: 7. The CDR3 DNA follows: TGTGCCAGAGACGACAGGGGATGCTACGAGCAGTACTTC. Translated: CARDDRGCYEQYF.

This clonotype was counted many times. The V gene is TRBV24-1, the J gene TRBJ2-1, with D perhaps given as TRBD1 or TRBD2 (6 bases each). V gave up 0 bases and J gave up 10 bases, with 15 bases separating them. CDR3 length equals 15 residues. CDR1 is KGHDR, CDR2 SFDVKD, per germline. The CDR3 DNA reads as TGTGCCACCAGTGATTTGACGGGGGCGCATTGGGAGCAGTTCTTC. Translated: CATSDLTGAHWEQFF.

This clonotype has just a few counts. The chain's CDR3 is CASSVVGWASGRTEQFF. CDR3 nucleotide sequence: TGTGCCAGCAGCGTAGTAGGATGGGCTAGCGGGAGAACTGAGCAGTTCTTC. The gene calls are TRBV9 and TRBJ2-1, with 10 bases lining up with TRBD2. The CDR3 covers 17 residues. Germline values: CDR1 SGDLS, CDR2 YYNGEE. After removal of 0 bases from V and 9 bases from J, the junction contained 12 bases not matched to a gene.

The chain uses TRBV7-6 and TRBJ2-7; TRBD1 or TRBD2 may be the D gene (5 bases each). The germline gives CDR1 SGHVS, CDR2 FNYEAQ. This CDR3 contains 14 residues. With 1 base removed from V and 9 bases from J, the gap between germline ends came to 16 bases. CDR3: CASSLVAPAGGQYF. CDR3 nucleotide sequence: TGTGCCAGCAGCTTAGTGGCTCCGGCTGGGGGGCAGTACTTC.

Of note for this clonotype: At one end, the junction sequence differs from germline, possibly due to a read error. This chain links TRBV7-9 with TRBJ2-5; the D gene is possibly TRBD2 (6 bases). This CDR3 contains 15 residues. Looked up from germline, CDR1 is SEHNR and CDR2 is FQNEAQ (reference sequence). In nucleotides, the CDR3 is TGTGCCAGCAGCCTAGCACGGGAGTGGGGAGAGACCCAGTACTTC. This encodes CASSLAREWGETQYF.

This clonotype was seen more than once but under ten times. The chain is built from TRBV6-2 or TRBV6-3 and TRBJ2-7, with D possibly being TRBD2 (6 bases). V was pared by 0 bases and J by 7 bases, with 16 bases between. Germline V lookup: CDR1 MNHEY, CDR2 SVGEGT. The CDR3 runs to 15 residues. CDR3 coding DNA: TGTGCCAGCAGTTACTCGGGGGGAGGCGGTGAGGAGCAGTACTTC. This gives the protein CASSYSGGGGEEQYF.

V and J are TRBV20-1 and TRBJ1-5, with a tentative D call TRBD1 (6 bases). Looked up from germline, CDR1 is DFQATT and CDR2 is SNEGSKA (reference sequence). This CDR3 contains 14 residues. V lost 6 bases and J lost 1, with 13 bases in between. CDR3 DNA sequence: TGCAGTGCGGCCGGACAGAGAAGCAATCAGCCCCAGCATTTT. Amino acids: CSAAGQRSNQPQHF.

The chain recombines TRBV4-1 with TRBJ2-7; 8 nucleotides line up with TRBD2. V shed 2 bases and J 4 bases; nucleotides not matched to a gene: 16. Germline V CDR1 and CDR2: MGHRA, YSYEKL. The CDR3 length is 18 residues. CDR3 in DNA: TGCGCCAGCAGCCAACGGAGGGGGGACGGGGGGGCCACTTACGAGCAGTACTTC. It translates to CASSQRRGDGGATYEQYF.

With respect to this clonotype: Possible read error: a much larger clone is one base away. CDR3 loop: CTSTNRVGSYEQYF. CDR3 in DNA: TGTACCAGCACAAACAGGGTAGGGTCCTACGAGCAGTACTTC. The chain couples TRBV6-6 to TRBJ2-7; the D gene is possibly TRBD1 (6 bases). Germline V lookup: CDR1 MNHNY, CDR2 SVGAGI (reference sequence). CDR3 length: 14 amino acids.

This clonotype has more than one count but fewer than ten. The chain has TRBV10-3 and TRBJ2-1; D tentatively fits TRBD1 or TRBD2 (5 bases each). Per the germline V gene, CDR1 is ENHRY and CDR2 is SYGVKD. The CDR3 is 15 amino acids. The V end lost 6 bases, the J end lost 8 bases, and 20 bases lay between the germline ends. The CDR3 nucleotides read TGTGCCATCAGCCCGGGACGGCTAACTTGGCATGAGCAGTTCTTC. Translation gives CAISPGRLTWHEQFF.

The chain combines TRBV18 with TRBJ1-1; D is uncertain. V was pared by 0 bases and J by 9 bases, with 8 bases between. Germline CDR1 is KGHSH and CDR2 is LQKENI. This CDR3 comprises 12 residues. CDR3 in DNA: TGTGCCAGCTCACCACCTGGGAGAAAAGCTTTCTTT. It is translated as CASSPPGRKAFF.

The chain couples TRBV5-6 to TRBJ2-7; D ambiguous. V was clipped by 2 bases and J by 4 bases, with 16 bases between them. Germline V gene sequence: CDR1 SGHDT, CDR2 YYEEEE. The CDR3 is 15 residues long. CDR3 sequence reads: CASSFYPAVGYEQYF. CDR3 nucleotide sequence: TGTGCCAGCAGCTTTTATCCCGCCGTTGGTTACGAGCAGTACTTC.

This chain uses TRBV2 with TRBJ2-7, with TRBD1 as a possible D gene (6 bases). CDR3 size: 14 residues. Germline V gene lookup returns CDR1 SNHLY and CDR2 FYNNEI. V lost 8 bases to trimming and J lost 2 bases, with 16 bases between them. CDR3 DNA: TGTGCCAGCTTGGACAGCCCTAGCACCTACGAGCAGTACTTC. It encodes CASLDSPSTYEQYF.

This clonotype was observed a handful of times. The CDR3 DNA reads TGTGCCAGCAGTGAATTCTACTCTAAAGAGACCCAGTACTTC. It is translated as CASSEFYSKETQYF. V usage is TRBV25-1 and J usage is TRBJ2-5; D is undetermined. This CDR3 has 14 amino acids. Germline V lookup: CDR1 MGHDK, CDR2 SYGVNS. The V end lost 1 base, the J end lost 3 bases, and 9 bases lay between the germline ends.

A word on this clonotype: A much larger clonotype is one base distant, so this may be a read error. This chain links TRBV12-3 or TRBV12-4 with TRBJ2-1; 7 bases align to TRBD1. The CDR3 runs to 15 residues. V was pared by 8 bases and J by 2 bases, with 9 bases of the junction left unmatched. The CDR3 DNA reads TGTGCCAGCGGCCGACAGGGTAAGGCCTACAATGAGCAGTTCTTC. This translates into CASGRQGKAYNEQFF.

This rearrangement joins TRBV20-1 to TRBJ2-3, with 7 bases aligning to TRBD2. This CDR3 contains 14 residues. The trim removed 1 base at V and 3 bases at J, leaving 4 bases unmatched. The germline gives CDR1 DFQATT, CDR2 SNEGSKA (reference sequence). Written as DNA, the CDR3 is TGCAGTGCTAGAGGATTACTAGCGACAGATACGCAGTATTTT. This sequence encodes CSARGLLATDTQYF.

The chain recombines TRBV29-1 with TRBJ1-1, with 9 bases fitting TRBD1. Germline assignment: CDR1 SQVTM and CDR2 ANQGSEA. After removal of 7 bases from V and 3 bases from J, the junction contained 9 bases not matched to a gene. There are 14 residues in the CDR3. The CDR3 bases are TGCAGCGCCTGGACAGGGGATGGGTACACTGAAGCTTTCTTT. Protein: CSAWTGDGYTEAFF.

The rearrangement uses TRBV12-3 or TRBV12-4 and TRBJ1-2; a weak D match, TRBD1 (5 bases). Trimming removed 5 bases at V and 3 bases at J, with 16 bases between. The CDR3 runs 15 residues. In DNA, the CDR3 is TGTGCCAGCAGTGCCCCCGGGGCTCCGGACTATGGCTACACCTTC. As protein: CASSAPGAPDYGYTF.